A selection of T cell receptor beta chains follows, all from one sample in a study of human T cells and chemical hapten exposure. TCRdb itself ran the RACE reads through MiXCR, one entry per CDR3 protein. The repertoire holds tens of thousands of distinct CDR3 sequences, nearly 7.5% seen once, with roughly 10% in the top ten. Sequencing was carried out using whole blood. All receptors derive from a human donor in good health. Some clones in this sample may be carry-over from other donors' samples. Both conserved end residues are part of each CDR3. The order of the fields is V gene, D gene, clone size, J gene, CDR3 DNA, CDR3 protein. The D gene is left open where the match is weak. The size entry is marked missing in some rows and otherwise reads once, few, many or a size class.

TRBV14	.	.	TRBJ2-1	TGTTCCAGCAGCCCAGCCCATCGGGGTGGTGTGGGCAATGAGCAGTTCTTC	CSSSPAHRGGVGNEQFF
TRBV7-8	.	.	TRBJ2-5	TGTGCCAGCAGCGCAACAGAAGAGACCCAGTACTTC	CASSATEETQYF
TRBV10-3	.	.	TRBJ2-7	TGTGCCATCAGCCCCGACAACGGAGGCCACGAGCAGTACTTC	CAISPDNGGHEQYF
TRBV29-1	.	.	TRBJ2-7	TGCAGCGTTGAAAGGGAGGATCGTGGCGGGCAGTACTTC	CSVEREDRGGQYF
TRBV10-3	TRBD1	.	TRBJ2-4	TGTGCCATCAGCCCGGACAGGGACATCAACATTCAGTACTTC	CAISPDRDINIQYF
TRBV4-1	.	.	TRBJ2-6	TGCGCCAGCAGCAATCTTAGAACTGGGGCCAACGTCCTGACTTTC	CASSNLRTGANVLTF
TRBV15	.	many	TRBJ2-3	TGTGCCACCAGGTCGTTAGGGGGGAATCATACGCAGTATTTT	CATRSLGGNHTQYF
TRBV3-1	.	many	TRBJ1-1	TGTGCCAGCAGCCAAGATCCTGGGCGGTACACTGAAGCTTTCTTT	CASSQDPGRYTEAFF
TRBV27	.	many	TRBJ1-6	TGTGCCAGCAGTTTCTATCCTTATAATTCACCCCTCCACTTT	CASSFYPYNSPLHF
TRBV4-3	.	many	TRBJ1-2	TGCGCCAGCAGCCTACTCGAGGGACTTGGAGCAGGGGACTATGGCTACACCTTC	CASSLLEGLGAGDYGYTF
TRBV6-6	.	many	TRBJ1-3	TGTGCCAGCAGTTACTCGAGAAGCCTGGGGGGAAACACCATATATTTT	CASSYSRSLGGNTIYF
TRBV29-1	.	.	TRBJ2-7	TGCAGCGTTGGTACAGTCTACGAGCAGTACTTC	CSVGTVYEQYF
TRBV7-2	.	.	TRBJ2-7	TGTGCCAGCAGCTTAGACTCCACTAGCTCCTACGAGCAGTACTTC	CASSLDSTSSYEQYF
TRBV29-1	.	.	TRBJ2-5	TGCAGCGTTGGTCTCGGGGCCAAAGAGACCCAGTACTTC	CSVGLGAKETQYF
TRBV20-1	TRBD2	few	TRBJ2-2	TGCAGTGCTCCTAAGGGGCTAGCGGGATCCGGGGAGCTGTTTTTT	CSAPKGLAGSGELFF
TRBV7-8	.	.	TRBJ2-1	TGTGCCAGCAGCTCACTCGGAAAGGACATCTACAATGAGCAGTTCTTC	CASSSLGKDIYNEQFF
TRBV28	.	many	TRBJ2-3	TGTGCCAGCACCTCCACCGGGACGTCTAGCACAGATACGCAGTATTTT	CASTSTGTSSTDTQYF
TRBV14	.	many	TRBJ1-1	TGTGCCAGCAGCACGCATCTGGACACTGAAGCTTTCTTT	CASSTHLDTEAFF